One TCR beta chain is described in this entry. The same CDR3 arises from other DNA sequences in this sample as well. The record originates from a study of blood T cell repertoires in COVID-19. Study overall: Specimens from acute and convalescent COVID-19 originated in the United States, Italy and Spain. The analysed material was cDNA or gDNA that came from T cells, B-cell-depleted T cells, or PBMCs.

The V end was cut by 3 bases, the J end by 7 bases, with 7 bases between. The V gene's germline CDR1 is MNHEY and CDR2 SMNVEV (reference sequence). There are 12 residues in the CDR3. Participant-reported clinical history was the basis for cohort assignment. A COVID-19 case was met by exposed participants within 2 weeks before study entry. Measured with immunoSEQ multiplex PCR; TCRdb has only the in-frame clones, and not every one. The data contain approximately 200,000 clones, approximately 86% of them seen just once; the ten biggest clones take up around 4%. This sequence originates from a woman aged 25 to 39 who had been exposed to COVID-19. The V and J genes are TRBV27 and TRBJ2-1; D is perhaps TRBD1 (6 bases). The specimen was PBMCs or T cells enriched from blood (not recorded which). Here the CDR3 DNA reads TGTGCCAGCAGTTTCAGGGGAAATGAGCAGTTCTTC. Amino acids: CASSFRGNEQFF.